This T cell receptor beta chain is drawn from a study of cytomegalovirus exposure and HLA in healthy donors. Study findings and constraints: TCR beta chain V- and J-gene trimming was linked, in a later analysis, to a missense variant in DCLRE1C. Data from an earlier analysis indicated that most TCR beta V segments were productive either about 87% or about 30% of the time. Available immune exposure information covered CMV serostatus only.

About this clone itself: The antigen is unknown.

Losses at the gene ends were 4 bases for V and 5 bases for J; bases not matched to a gene: 18. There are 18 residues in the CDR3. Germline-derived CDR1 and CDR2 are SGDLS and YYNGEE. The PCR employed 60 Vbeta primers together with 13 Jbeta primers. Assay used: immunoSEQ multiplex PCR; TCRdb lists only in-frame clones, some missing. The sample yields about 120,000 clones, about 79% seen once. As for the donors, each was a healthy bone marrow donor. Sample: PBMCs. The clonotype originates from a human donor in good health. The chain employs TRBV9 and TRBJ2-3, with 8 bases fitting TRBD2. Here the CDR3 DNA reads TGTGCCAGCAGCCCGGGGGGTAGCGGGAACGGTGTGGGAGATACGCAGTATTTT. Translated, it gives CASSPGGSGNGVGDTQYF.